This TCR beta chain appears in the sequencing data of a study of T cell responses to AZD1222 COVID-19 vaccine. General observations from the study: Dominant CD4 TCR responses targeted spike regions 160-218 and 743-854. Mostly white British, mostly female donors; authors suggested clonal diversity may be underestimated.

V shed 7 bases and J 9 bases; nucleotides not matched to a gene: 5. This CDR3 is 14 amino acids long. CDR1 and CDR2 (germline): ENHRY, SYGVKD. For this clone: No antigen is known for it.

Using immunoSEQ multiplex PCR, the repertoire was profiled, and TCRdb retains in-frame clones only, with some absent. The table lists 100,000 to 150,000 clones, around 84% of them singletons. The sample was peripheral blood, taken on day 0 of AZD1222 vaccination. The receptor's source is an adult in good health. The genes are TRBV10-3 and TRBJ2-1; 14 positions agree with TRBD2. The CDR3 protein is CAIIRGLAGVEQFF. As DNA, the CDR3 is TGTGCCATCATTCGGGGACTAGCGGGGGTTGAGCAGTTCTTC.